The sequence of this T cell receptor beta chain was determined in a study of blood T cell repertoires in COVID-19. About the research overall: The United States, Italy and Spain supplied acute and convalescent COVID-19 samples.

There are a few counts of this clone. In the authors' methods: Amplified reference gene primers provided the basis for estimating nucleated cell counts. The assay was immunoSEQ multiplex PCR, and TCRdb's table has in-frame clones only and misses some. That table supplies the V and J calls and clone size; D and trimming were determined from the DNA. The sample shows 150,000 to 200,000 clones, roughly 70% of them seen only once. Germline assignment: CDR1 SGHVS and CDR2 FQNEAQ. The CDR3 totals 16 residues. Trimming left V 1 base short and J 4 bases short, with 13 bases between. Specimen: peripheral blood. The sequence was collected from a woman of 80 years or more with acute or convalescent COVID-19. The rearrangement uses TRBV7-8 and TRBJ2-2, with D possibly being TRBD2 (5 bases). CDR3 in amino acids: CASSLERREITGELFF. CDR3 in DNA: TGTGCCAGCAGCTTAGAGAGAAGGGAGATCACCGGGGAGCTGTTTTTT.